Below, 17 T cell receptor beta chains from the same sample are listed, as sequenced in a study of blood T cells in healthy people across ages. The authors ran a second PCR of 7 to 11 cycles using a sample-barcoded 5' primer and a J-beta primer mix. Each CDR3 protein gets one entry after TCRdb re-called the 5' RACE reads with MiXCR. The repertoire consists of about 2 million distinct CDR3 sequences, with 49% occurring once and the leading ten covering roughly 2%. The specimen was blood. These receptor sequences come from a woman between 35 and 50 years old in good health.

The chain uses TRBV2 and TRBJ2-1; TRBD2 agrees at 10 bases. The DNA matches TRBJ2-7 better at its end, which makes the J call doubtful. The CDR3 is 15 amino acids. The germline CDR1 and CDR2 sequences are SNHLY and FYNNEI. In DNA form, the CDR3 reads TGTGCCAGCAGATCTAGCGGGGGAACCTACAATGAGCAGTACTTC. Protein: CASRSSGGTYNEQYF.

This chain links TRBV29-1 with TRBJ2-5; TRBD1 is a possible D gene (6 bases). This CDR3 spans 14 amino acids. Trimming left V 6 bases short and J 3 bases short, with 17 bases between. Germline V gene sequence: CDR1 SQVTM, CDR2 ANQGSEA. The chain's CDR3 is CSVGPGTTKETQYF. The DNA of the CDR3 is TGCAGCGTGGGGCCTGGGACAACAAAAGAGACCCAGTACTTC.

This clonotype turned up a few times. The chain combines TRBV20-1 with TRBJ2-7, with 9 bases identical to TRBD1. From germline, CDR1 is DFQATT and CDR2 SNEGSKA (reference sequence). V lost 6 bases to trimming and J lost 2 bases; unmatched junction nucleotides: 8. The CDR3 is 14 amino acids. The CDR3 region is CSATTGGMTYEQYF. The DNA for the CDR3 is TGCAGTGCCACGACAGGGGGAATGACCTACGAGCAGTACTTC.

The chain couples TRBV27 to TRBJ2-1; 11 bases are a match to TRBD2. The CDR3 spans 15 residues. V was pared by 6 bases and J by 7 bases, with 8 bases of the junction left unmatched. Germline CDR1 reads MNHEY; CDR2 reads SMNVEV (reference sequence). As DNA, the CDR3 is TGTGCCAGCAGCCGCCCCTTAGCGGGGGGGAATGAGCAGTTCTTC. Its protein product is CASSRPLAGGNEQFF.

This sequence joins TRBV15 and TRBJ1-2; D remains unclear. V lost 1 base, J lost 4 bases, and 13 bases lay in between. Germline V gene data show CDR1 as LNHNV and CDR2 as YYDKDF (reference sequence). The CDR3 contains 15 residues. The CDR3 loop reads CATSRVPGSGYGYTF. The DNA of the CDR3 is TGTGCCACCAGCAGAGTTCCAGGCTCGGGCTATGGCTACACCTTC.

This chain joins TRBV4-3 and TRBJ2-7; TRBD2 matches at 9 bases. This CDR3 region has 16 residues. Germline lookup yields CDR1 LGHNA and CDR2 YSLEER. V lost 3 bases to trimming and J lost 5 bases; unmatched junction nucleotides: 11. This CDR3 reads CASSQDRGGVGNEQYF. CDR3 bases: TGCGCCAGCAGCCAGGATCGCGGGGGGGTAGGGAACGAGCAGTACTTC.

The V and J genes are TRBV4-3 and TRBJ2-5; D might be TRBD1 (5 bases). The CDR3 extends over 13 amino acids. The germline V gene encodes CDR1 LGHNA and CDR2 YSLEER. The V end was cut by 3 bases, the J end by 11 bases, with 16 bases between. The CDR3 sequence: CASSHDSTSEQYF. Here the CDR3 DNA reads TGCGCCAGCAGCCACGACAGCACAAGTGAGCAGTACTTC.

This clonotype was found once. A read error may account for a junction end that differs from germline. The chain employs TRBV6-5 and TRBJ2-1, with 8 nucleotides matching TRBD2. This CDR3 comprises 13 residues. CDR1 and CDR2 from the germline V gene are MNHEY and SVGAGI. The CDR3 loop reads CTSGGPFDNEQFF. In nucleotides, the CDR3 is TGTACCAGCGGGGGCCCGTTCGACAATGAGCAGTTCTTC.

This chain joins TRBV6-2 or TRBV6-3 and TRBJ2-4; 7 positions match TRBD1. The end of the DNA is better explained by TRBJ2-7, so the J call may be wrong. The CDR3 consists of 12 residues. Germline V gives CDR1 MNHEY, CDR2 SVGEGT. Written as DNA, the CDR3 is TGTGCCAGCAGCTATACAGGGGTCGAGCAGTACTTC. It translates to CASSYTGVEQYF.

The sample holds one count of this clonotype. This chain links TRBV28 with TRBJ1-6, with D unclear. CDR3 length: 15 residues. CDR1 MDHEN and CDR2 SYDVKM come from the germline V gene. V was cut by 2 bases and J by 7 bases, with 12 bases left in between. Here the CDR3 reads CASSLAGEPNSPLHF. Here the CDR3 DNA reads TGTGCCAGCAGTTTAGCCGGGGAACCAAATTCACCCCTCCACTTT.

V usage is TRBV7-3 and J usage is TRBJ2-3, with D unresolved. From germline, CDR1 is SGHTA and CDR2 FQGTGA. This CDR3 contains 15 residues. Trimming removed 5 bases at V and 3 bases at J, with 15 bases between. The CDR3 DNA reads as TGTGCCAGCAGCCCGGACCAATTTCAGACAGATACGCAGTATTTT. It translates to CASSPDQFQTDTQYF.

The J gene is TRBJ2-5, the V gene TRBV18, with TRBD2 as a possible D gene (7 bases). Germline CDR1 and CDR2: KGHSH and LQKENI. The length of the CDR3 is 15 residues. Trimming removed 8 bases from V and 4 bases from J, with 20 bases in between. The CDR3 is CASPPRGGNSETQYF. CDR3 bases: TGTGCCAGCCCCCCTAGGGGGGGTAACTCAGAGACCCAGTACTTC.

J is TRBJ2-1 and V is TRBV10-3; 10 nucleotides agree with TRBD2. From germline, CDR1 is ENHRY and CDR2 SYGVKD. CDR3 length: 16 amino acids. The ends lost 2 bases at V and 4 bases at J; junction bases unmatched: 5. The CDR3 loop reads CAISEDASGSYNEQFF. Here the CDR3 DNA reads TGTGCCATCAGTGAGGACGCTAGCGGGAGTTACAATGAGCAGTTCTTC.

This clonotype was found once. The J gene is TRBJ1-2, the V gene TRBV24-1; D is ambiguous. Trimming removed 9 bases from V and 4 bases from J, with 8 bases in between. Germline V gives CDR1 KGHDR, CDR2 SFDVKD. CDR3 length: 11 amino acids. The DNA of the CDR3 is TGTGCCACCGCGGACCCCTATGGCTACACCTTC. This encodes CATADPYGYTF.

This clonotype was counted ten times or more. Germline is not matched at one junction end, which may reflect a read error. J is TRBJ2-1 and V is TRBV5-1, with unresolved D. This CDR3 comprises 13 residues. CDR1 and CDR2 (germline): SGHRS, YFSETQ. CDR3 in amino acids: CASRLGFGNEQFF. DNA for the CDR3: TGCGCCAGCAGGTTGGGGTTTGGAAATGAGCAGTTCTTC.

DNA for the CDR3: TGTGCCAGCAGCTTAGGACAGGGGTTTGAGAGCTCCTACGAGCAGTACTTC. Protein product: CASSLGQGFESSYEQYF. The genes are TRBV7-8 and TRBJ2-7; 8 positions match TRBD1. Germline lookup yields CDR1 SGHVS and CDR2 FQNEAQ. After removal of 1 base from V and 0 bases from J, the junction contained 8 bases not matched to a gene. This CDR3 is built from 17 residues.

The CDR3 is CASSRTGIDEQFF. CDR3 DNA sequence: TGCGCCAGCAGTCGTACTGGGATAGATGAGCAGTTCTTC. This chain joins TRBV5-1 and TRBJ2-1; D gene unclear. The CDR3 has 13 residues. The V and J ends lost 5 bases and 8 bases respectively, with 14 bases between them. Germline assignment: CDR1 SGHRS and CDR2 YFSETQ.